The next 11 T cell receptor beta chains were all read from a single sample in a study of tumor and adjacent non-tumor tissue in lung cancer. A modified ARM-PCR protocol with three rounds of nested PCR amplified TCRbeta. TCRdb re-called the multiplex PCR reads with MiXCR, one entry per CDR3 protein. The profile shows some 100,000 distinct CDR3 sequences, 55% to 65% of them singletons. No cell sorting was done before RNA was extracted from the tissue. Distant lung tissue was collected more than 3 cm away from the tumor edge. Sequenced material: distant non-tumor lung tissue. The origin of the receptors is a young man with non-small cell lung cancer.

Comment on this clonotype: In this CDR3 the conserved last residue, phenylalanine or tryptophan, is missing, so a read error is likely. The chain recombines TRBV11-2 with TRBJ2-3; possible D gene TRBD2, 6 bases. This CDR3 contains 12 residues. Germline V lookup: CDR1 SGHAT, CDR2 FQNNGV. The CDR3, as DNA: TGTGGCAGCAGCGCCGGGACTTTATGGCAGTATTTA. Translation: CGSSAGTLWQYL.

This rearrangement joins TRBV19 to TRBJ1-4; D ambiguous. The germline CDR1 and CDR2 sequences are LNHDA and SQIVND (reference sequence). The CDR3 has 13 amino acids. The CDR3 DNA sequence: TGTGTCTCGAAGGATATGAATAATGAAAAACTGTTTTTT. It translates to CVSKDMNNEKLFF.

Concerning this clonotype: Its ends do not fully match the called genes, so a read error is possible. The gene calls are TRBV11-2 and TRBJ2-6; TRBD1 is a possible D gene (6 bases). The CDR3 runs to 17 residues. Germline CDR1 SGHAT, CDR2 FQNNGV. CDR3 residues: CGSSPGTLYRWANVLTF. The CDR3 DNA follows: TGTGGCAGCAGCCCCGGGACACTCTACCGCTGGGCCAACGTCCTGACTTTC.

In its sample, this clonotype was seen a few times. This sequence joins TRBV7-8 and TRBJ2-1; 7 nucleotides match TRBD1. This CDR3 is 13 amino acids long. CDR1 and CDR2 from the germline V gene are SGHVS and FQNEAQ. Unmatched junction bases numbered 3, after V lost 5 bases and J lost 5 bases. The CDR3 DNA sequence: TGTGCCAGCAGCCTGGGACAGCACAATGAGCAGTTCTTC. Residues: CASSLGQHNEQFF. Variable domain in full (rest from reference TRBV7-8 and TRBJ2-1): GAGVSQSPRYKVAKRGQDVALRCDPISGHVSLFWYQQALGQGPEFLTYFQNEAQLDKSGLPSDRFFAERPEGSVSTLKIQRTQQEDSAVYLCASSLGQHNEQFFGPGTRLTVL.

Concerning this clonotype: Its ends do not fully match the called genes, so a read error is possible. The chain employs TRBV5-5 and TRBJ2-5; no reliable D call. CDR1 is SGHKS and CDR2 is YYEKEE in the germline V gene (reference sequence). The CDR3 has 11 amino acids. Here the CDR3 DNA reads TGTGCCAGCAGCTTGTCAGAGACGCAGTACTTC. This encodes CASSLSETQYF.

The genes are TRBV29-1 and TRBJ2-3; weak D call: TRBD2 (5 bases). Germline assignment: CDR1 SQVTM and CDR2 ANQGSEA. This CDR3 is built from 14 residues. The CDR3 region is CSVPPRVRPDTQYF. CDR3 nucleotide sequence: TGCAGTGTGCCCCCGCGGGTCCGGCCAGATACGCAGTATTTT.

This chain joins TRBV20-1 and TRBJ2-3; 7 nucleotides agree with TRBD2. After removal of 5 bases from V and 2 bases from J, the junction contained 16 bases not matched to a gene. There are 17 residues in the CDR3. CDR1 DFQATT and CDR2 SNEGSKA come from the germline V gene (reference sequence). The DNA of the CDR3 is TGCAGTGCTCACTCCTCCGGGACTAACGGGAACACAGATACGCAGTATTTT. This sequence encodes CSAHSSGTNGNTDTQYF.

Details on this clonotype: The final CDR3 position lacks the conserved phenylalanine or tryptophan, pointing to a likely read error. This sequence joins TRBV6-2 or TRBV6-3 and TRBJ2-2; D may match TRBD1 or TRBD2 (5 bases each). The germline V gene has CDR1 MNHEY and CDR2 SVGEGT. CDR3 length: 14 residues. The chain's CDR3 is CAISSGTDTGELFY. CDR3 coding DNA: TGTGCCATCAGTTCCGGGACGGACACCGGGGAGCTGTTTTAT.

This clonotype was seen only a few times. CDR3 DNA sequence: TGTGCCAGCAAGCCGGGACAGCTCTATGGCTACACCTTC. It yields the protein CASKPGQLYGYTF. The rearrangement joins TRBV6-5 to TRBJ1-2; 7 bases agree with TRBD1. CDR1 and CDR2 from the germline V gene are MNHEY and SVGAGI. V shed 7 bases and J 4 bases; nucleotides not matched to a gene: 6. This CDR3 is 13 amino acids long.

This clonotype showed up just a few times. A much larger clone is a single base away; this may be a read error. CDR3 coding DNA: TGTGCCAGCAGCTTGGTTCCGAGATCGGAGACCCAGTACTTC. Translated: CASSLVPRSETQYF. The chain couples TRBV5-4 to TRBJ2-5, with no clear D. This CDR3 spans 14 amino acids. V was clipped by 0 bases and J by 5 bases, with 11 bases between them. The germline V gene encodes CDR1 SGHNT and CDR2 YYREEE (reference sequence).

The table lists this clonotype with a count of one. This could be a read error, since a much larger clone is one nucleotide away. This chain joins TRBV12-3 or TRBV12-4 and TRBJ1-5; no definite D call. The CDR3 loop spans 13 amino acids. The CDR3 bases are TGTGCCAGCAGTTTAGGGTGGAATCAGTCCCAGCATTTT. Protein product: CASSLGWNQSQHF.